The 7 T cell receptor beta chains presented below share a single source sample, sequenced in a study of T-cell reconstitution after alpha-beta-depleted transplantation in children. Unique molecular identifiers were incorporated during preparation of the TCRbeta library. TCRdb called the PCR reads again in MiXCR, with one record for every CDR3 protein. The data show about 350,000 distinct CDR3 sequences, 15% to 20% seen once. The sequencing used PBMCs, mostly from graft donor cells, collected 360 days after TCRalphabeta/CD19-depleted stem cell transplant. These receptors were collected from a male patient between 2 and 15 years old who had a stem cell transplant for acute lymphoblastic leukemia, so the T cells may come from the graft donor.

The chain recombines TRBV7-3 with TRBJ2-1; TRBD2 is a possible D gene (6 bases). Germline V gives CDR1 SGHTA, CDR2 FQGTGA. The CDR3 contains 15 residues. Trimming removed 3 bases at V and 2 bases at J, with 11 bases between. The CDR3 nucleotides read TGTGCCAGCAGCTTCGGGACTGCCCCCTACAATGAGCAGTTCTTC. Translating it yields CASSFGTAPYNEQFF.

This clonotype was picked up a small number of times. A read error may be the cause here, since a much bigger clone is one base away. This chain links TRBV11-2 with TRBJ2-7; 9 bases line up with TRBD1. This CDR3 comprises 13 residues. From germline, CDR1 is SGHAT and CDR2 FQNNGV. V dropped 4 bases and J dropped 6; count of bases not matched to a gene: 4. The CDR3 here is CASSSGTGIEQYF. CDR3 nucleotide sequence: TGTGCCAGCAGCTCCGGGACAGGGATCGAGCAGTACTTC. Full variable domain (rest looked up from reference TRBV11-2 and TRBJ2-7): EAGVAQSPRYKIIEKRQSVAFWCNPISGHATLYWYQQILGQGPKLLIQFQNNGVVDDSQLPKDRFSAERLKGVDSTLKIQPAKLEDSAVYLCASSSGTGIEQYFGPGTRLTVT.

The chain couples TRBV6-4 to TRBJ2-4, with 7 bases identical to TRBD1. V dropped 3 bases and J dropped 4; count of bases not matched to a gene: 12. The CDR3 spans 17 residues. In germline, CDR1 is MRHNA, CDR2 SNTAGT. The CDR3 sequence is CASSERDRETEKNIQYF. DNA of the CDR3: TGTGCCAGCAGTGAAAGGGACAGAGAGACGGAGAAAAACATTCAGTACTTC.

This clonotype occurred a few times. This chain uses TRBV4-3 with TRBJ2-3; TRBD2 might be the D (6 bases). Per the germline V gene, CDR1 is LGHNA and CDR2 is YSLEER. CDR3 length: 16 residues. The V and J ends lost 1 base and 4 bases respectively, with 15 bases between them. CDR3 loop: CASSQAGELGADTQYF. The CDR3 DNA follows: TGCGCCAGCAGCCAAGCGGGGGAGTTAGGAGCAGATACGCAGTATTTT.

The chain carries TRBV12-3 or TRBV12-4 and TRBJ2-2; D gene ambiguous. The V and J ends lost 11 bases and 1 base respectively, with 26 bases between them. The CDR3 covers 18 residues. The CDR3 DNA reads TGTGCCTTCAGTTTAGGCCGACGGGCGATACTGAACACCGGGGAGCTGTTTTTT. Protein sequence: CAFSLGRRAILNTGELFF.

This clonotype has just a few counts. V gene TRBV6-1 combines with J gene TRBJ1-5; D uncertain. Trimming shortened V by 2 bases and J by 6 bases, and 2 bases separated the two germline ends. This CDR3 has 11 amino acids. Germline values: CDR1 MNHNS, CDR2 SASEGT. As DNA, the CDR3 is TGTGCCAGCAGTGAATTTCAGCCCCAGCATTTT. Its translation: CASSEFQPQHF.

Many counts were recorded for this clonotype. The chain recombines TRBV28 with TRBJ2-7, with unresolved D. Germline loops: CDR1 MDHEN, CDR2 SYDVKM. The length of the CDR3 is 13 residues. The ends were cut back, 6 bases at V and 3 bases at J, with 12 bases in the middle. DNA of the CDR3: TGTGCCAGCAGCCCTGCAGTTCTCTACGAGCAGTACTTC. Its translation: CASSPAVLYEQYF.